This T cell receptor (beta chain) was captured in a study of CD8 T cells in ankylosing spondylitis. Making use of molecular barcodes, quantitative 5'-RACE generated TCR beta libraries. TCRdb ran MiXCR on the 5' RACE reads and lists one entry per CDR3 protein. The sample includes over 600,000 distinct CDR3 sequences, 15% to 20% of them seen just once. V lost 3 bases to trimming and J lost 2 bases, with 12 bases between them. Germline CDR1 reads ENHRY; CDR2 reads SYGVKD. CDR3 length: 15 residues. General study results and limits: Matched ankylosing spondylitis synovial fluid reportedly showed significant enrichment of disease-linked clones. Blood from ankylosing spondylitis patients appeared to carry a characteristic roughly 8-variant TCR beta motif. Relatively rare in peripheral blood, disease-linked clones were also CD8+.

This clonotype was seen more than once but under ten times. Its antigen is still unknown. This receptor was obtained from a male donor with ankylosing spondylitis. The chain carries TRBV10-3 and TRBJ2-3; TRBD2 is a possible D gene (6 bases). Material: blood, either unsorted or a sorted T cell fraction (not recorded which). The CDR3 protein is CAISDLGLNTDTQYF. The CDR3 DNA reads TGTGCCATCAGTGACCTGGGACTGAACACAGATACGCAGTATTTT.